The source of this TCR beta chain is a study of T-cell memory formation after mild COVID-19. Study-wide background: In these data, TCR clusters were largely donor specific. Whole-study findings and limits: CD4/CD8 balance characterized clones contracting day 15 to 85, and CD4+ skew characterized later expanders. For second-wave clones that peaked at day 37, SARS-CoV-2 specificity went unverified.

TCRdb reanalysed the 5' RACE reads using MiXCR and keeps one entry per CDR3 protein. Of over 150,000 distinct CDR3 sequences in the sample, less than 20% were seen once. With respect to this clonotype: Its antigen is unidentified.

The CDR3 covers 13 residues. V was shortened by 2 bases and J by 3 bases, with 8 bases between the two germline ends. The germline V gene has CDR1 SGHRS and CDR2 YFSETQ. The specimen sequenced was PBMCs or a T cell subset sorted from them (not recorded which). This chain connects TRBV5-1 to TRBJ1-2; D remains ambiguous. This receptor was taken from a man between 18 and 29 years old who had mild COVID-19 (a few samples of this study predate the infection). Cell type and time point are not known. The CDR3 region has the DNA TGCGCCAGCAGCTTTTACGGGGACTATGGCTACACCTTC. This gives the protein CASSFYGDYGYTF.